This T cell receptor (beta chain) derives from a study of T cell clones after liver transplantation. Study details: TCRbeta sequencing after a pre-transplant mixed lymphocyte reaction identified graft-donor-reactive clones, later tracked in post-transplant blood. Study-wide results and caveats: Post-transplant time points were not standardized, so conclusions are preliminary.

CDR1 is LGHNA, CDR2 YSLEER, per germline. The CDR3 loop spans 16 amino acids. V was cut by 2 bases and J by 0 bases, with 11 bases left in between. As for this clone: Its cognate antigen is unknown.

Clones were sequenced by immunoSEQ multiplex PCR, and TCRdb holds only the in-frame ones, with some missing. Counted here are some 80,000 clones, around 80% occurring once; the ten biggest clones make up about 2%. The sample in question was CD4+ T cells from blood, obtained less than 50 months after liver transplant. The TCR was taken from a human patient who received a liver transplant. The graft donor may account for some of the T cells. The V and J genes are TRBV4-3 and TRBJ2-1, with D perhaps TRBD1 (6 bases). The CDR3 is CASSQFGTSSYNEQFF. DNA for the CDR3: TGCGCCAGCAGCCAATTTGGGACAAGCTCCTACAATGAGCAGTTCTTC.